The 17 T cell receptor beta chains presented below share a single source sample, sequenced in a study of regulatory dendritic cells for organ transplantation. These receptors lack a known antigen. The assay was immunoSEQ multiplex PCR, and TCRdb's table has in-frame clones only and misses some. In the table there are tens of thousands of clones, around 86% of which are singletons. Allogeneic regulatory or mature dendritic cells were co-cultured for four to six days with CFSE-labeled sorted T cells at 1:10. The sample consisted of naive CD4+ T cells from blood cultured with dendritic cells. The sample's subset: CD45RA+ naive T cells. Receptors were obtained from a human donor in good health.

The V call is TRBV6-5, the J call TRBJ2-7; D remains unclear. V lost 4 bases and J 6 bases, leaving 16 bases between the germline ends. Germline values: CDR1 MNHEY, CDR2 SVGAGI. This CDR3 spans 14 amino acids. CDR3 DNA: TGTGCCAGCAGTTTGTCATTAGGGCGCGGCGAGCAGTACTTC. This translates into CASSLSLGRGEQYF.

J is TRBJ1-3 and V is TRBV28; no firm D call. CDR3 length: 17 amino acids. CDR1 and CDR2 from the germline V gene are MDHEN and SYDVKM. The V and J ends lost 6 bases and 0 bases respectively, with 18 bases between them. The CDR3 here is CASSSPRSLLSGNTIYF. The CDR3 DNA reads as TGTGCCAGCAGCTCCCCCCGCAGTCTCCTCTCTGGAAACACCATATATTTT.

V gene TRBV5-4 combines with J gene TRBJ2-2; 11 positions agree with TRBD2. The CDR3 has 17 amino acids. Trimming at V came to 4 bases and at J to 3 bases, leaving 8 bases not matched to a gene. The germline V gene encodes CDR1 SGHNT and CDR2 YYREEE (reference sequence). CDR3 sequence reads: CASSLLAGDPDTGELFF. CDR3 coding DNA: TGTGCCAGCAGCCTACTAGCGGGAGATCCCGACACCGGGGAGCTGTTTTTT.

V and J are TRBV18 and TRBJ1-2; D is ambiguous. With 2 bases removed from V and 8 bases from J, the gap between germline ends came to 12 bases. Per germline, CDR1 KGHSH and CDR2 LQKENI. This CDR3 region has 13 residues. CDR3 DNA: TGTGCCAGCTCACCAAGAGACTCGGACGGCTACACCTTC. Its protein product is CASSPRDSDGYTF.

The CDR3 protein is CASSATGTSGTYNEQFF. The CDR3 region has the DNA TGTGCCAGCAGCGCCACCGGGACTAGCGGGACCTACAATGAGCAGTTCTTC. This chain connects TRBV7-2 to TRBJ2-1; TRBD2 agrees at 13 bases. The CDR3 loop spans 17 amino acids. CDR1 and CDR2 from the germline V gene are SGHTA and FQGNSA. After removal of 5 bases from V and 2 bases from J, the junction contained 6 bases not matched to a gene.

The V and J genes are TRBV7-9 and TRBJ2-3, with D unresolved. Trimming took 5 bases from V and 2 from J, leaving 5 bases between them. This CDR3 comprises 12 residues. Germline values: CDR1 SEHNR, CDR2 FQNEAQ (reference sequence). The CDR3 DNA follows: TGTGCCAGCAGCATAAACACAGATACGCAGTATTTT. This translates into CASSINTDTQYF. Looking up the rest from reference TRBV7-9 and TRBJ2-3 gives the full variable domain: DTGVSQNPRHKITKRGQNVTFRCDPISEHNRLYWYRQTLGQGPEFLTYFQNEAQLEKSRLLSDRFSAERPKGSFSTLEIQRTEQGDSAMYLCASSINTDTQYFGPGTRLTVL.

J is TRBJ2-7 and V is TRBV10-2; D assignment may be TRBD1 or TRBD2 (6 bases each). Trimming cost V 2 bases and J 3 bases, with 11 bases left between them. This CDR3 has 14 residues. CDR1 and CDR2 from the germline V gene are WSHSY and SAAADI. The CDR3 bases are TGCGCCAGCAGTGAGAGGGGGGACCTCTACGAGCAGTACTTC. The encoded protein is CASSERGDLYEQYF.

This sequence joins TRBV2 and TRBJ2-5; D unclear. The CDR3 contains 12 residues. V was trimmed by 5 bases and J by 1 base, leaving 5 bases between them. Germline loops: CDR1 SNHLY, CDR2 FYNNEI. The CDR3 nucleotides read TGTGCCAGCAGTATTGGCCAAGAGACCCAGTACTTC. Its protein product is CASSIGQETQYF.

The chain combines TRBV6-1 with TRBJ2-3, with unresolved D. Looked up from germline, CDR1 is MNHNS and CDR2 is SASEGT. CDR3 length equals 14 residues. V was pared by 7 bases and J by 6 bases, with 17 bases between. CDR3 sequence reads: CASITAWTGDTQYF. The CDR3 coding sequence is TGTGCCAGCATTACCGCTTGGACCGGGGATACGCAGTATTTT.

This clone was observed a single time. The CDR3 DNA follows: TGTGCCAGCTCACCACCGAGCGCAGGTCCGAGAAAACTGTTTTTT. It encodes CASSPPSAGPRKLFF. The chain recombines TRBV18 with TRBJ1-4; D gene uncertain. This CDR3 comprises 15 residues. Trimming took off 0 bases at V and 10 bases at J, with 15 bases between the two ends. The V gene's germline CDR1 is KGHSH and CDR2 LQKENI.

This clone was picked up a small number of times. This sequence joins TRBV10-3 and TRBJ2-1, with 7 bases lining up with TRBD2. This CDR3 is built from 14 residues. V lost 11 bases, J lost 7 bases, and 14 bases stayed unmatched. Germline assignment: CDR1 ENHRY and CDR2 SYGVKD. This chain's CDR3 is CAPRPGRGGNEQFF. CDR3 nucleotide sequence: TGTGCCCCCCGGCCCGGGCGGGGAGGGAATGAGCAGTTCTTC.

This clone occurred a few times. This chain uses TRBV7-3 with TRBJ2-2, with D possibly TRBD1 on 6 matching bases. The CDR3 covers 15 residues. Per germline, CDR1 SGHTA and CDR2 FQGTGA. V gave up 4 bases and J gave up 7 bases, with 16 bases separating them. The CDR3 nucleotides are TGTGCCAGCAGCTCTTCCACAGGGCAAAACGGGGAGCTGTTTTTT. It is translated as CASSSSTGQNGELFF.

This clone was seen a few times. V is TRBV7-2 and J is TRBJ1-3, with 7 bases fitting TRBD1. Germline V CDR1 and CDR2: SGHTA, FQGNSA. This CDR3 has 15 amino acids. V shed 4 bases and J 7 bases; nucleotides not matched to a gene: 10. DNA for the CDR3: TGTGCCAGCAGCTCCCACAGGGGCGGGCGGAACACCATATATTTT. The encoded protein is CASSSHRGGRNTIYF.

This chain uses TRBV9 with TRBJ1-6; D unclear. CDR1 is SGDLS, CDR2 YYNGEE, per germline. The CDR3 loop spans 14 amino acids. Trimming pared 0 bases from V and 7 bases from J, leaving 8 bases between. Here the CDR3 reads CASSVDFGNSPLHF. CDR3 nucleotides: TGTGCCAGCAGCGTAGATTTCGGAAATTCACCCCTCCACTTT.

The chain carries TRBV11-2 and TRBJ2-5, with 8 nucleotides matching TRBD1. CDR1 is SGHAT, CDR2 FQNNGV, per germline. V shed 1 base, J shed 5 bases, and the junction held 9 bases outside the gene matches. The CDR3 totals 16 residues. CDR3 nucleotide sequence: TGTGCCAGCAGCTTAGGTGCGACAGGGGTCATGGAGACCCAGTACTTC. Its protein is CASSLGATGVMETQYF.

This chain links TRBV6-6 with TRBJ1-1; D unclear. Trimming left V 2 bases short and J 0 bases short, with 4 bases between. Germline CDR1 and CDR2: MNHNY and SVGAGI (reference sequence). This CDR3 contains 13 residues. The CDR3 nucleotides read TGTGCCAGCAGTTACCCCGTGAACACTGAAGCTTTCTTT. Its protein product is CASSYPVNTEAFF.

This CDR3 reads CASSPFEGVNTEAFF. CDR3 nucleotides: TGTGCCAGCTCACCATTTGAGGGAGTGAACACTGAAGCTTTCTTT. The genes are TRBV18 and TRBJ1-1; D is unresolved. This CDR3 contains 15 residues. V lost 2 bases, J lost 0 bases, and 10 bases lay in between. CDR1 KGHSH and CDR2 LQKENI come from the germline V gene. The whole variable domain, filled in from reference TRBV18 and TRBJ1-1, reads NAGVMQNPRHLVRRRGQEARLRCSPMKGHSHVYWYRQLPEEGLKFMVYLQKENIIDESGMPKERFSAEFPKEGPSILRIQQVVRGDSAAYFCASSPFEGVNTEAFFGQGTRLTVV.